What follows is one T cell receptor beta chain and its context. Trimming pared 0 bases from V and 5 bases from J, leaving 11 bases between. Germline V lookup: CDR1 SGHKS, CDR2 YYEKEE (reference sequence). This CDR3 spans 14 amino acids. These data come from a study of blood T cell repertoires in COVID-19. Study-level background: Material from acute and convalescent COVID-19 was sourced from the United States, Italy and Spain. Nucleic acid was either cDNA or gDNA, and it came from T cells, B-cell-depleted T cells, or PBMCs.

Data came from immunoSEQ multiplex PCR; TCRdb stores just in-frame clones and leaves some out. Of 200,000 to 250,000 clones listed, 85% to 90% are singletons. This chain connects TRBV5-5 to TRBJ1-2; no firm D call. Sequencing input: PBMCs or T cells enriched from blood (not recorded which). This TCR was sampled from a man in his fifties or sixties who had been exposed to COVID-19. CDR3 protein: CASSLDRPEYGYTF. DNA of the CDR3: TGTGCCAGCAGCTTGGACAGACCGGAATATGGCTACACCTTC.